This TCR beta chain stems from a study of regulatory T cells in long-lasting Graves disease. Study outcomes and limitations: Persistent cases favored TRBV28, TRBJ1-2 and TRBJ2-5.

Indicated time point: newly diagnosed GD, antithyroid drugs for less than 3 months. The TCR library used RNA extracted from PBMCs. At least ten counts were recorded for this clonotype. Its specificity is not known. CDR1 is SGDLS, CDR2 YYNGEE, per germline. This CDR3 is built from 14 residues. With 3 bases clipped from V and 10 bases from J, the junction kept 4 bases outside the gene matches. For TCR beta, libraries came from iRepertoire HTBI primers and Arm-PCR of CDR3 regions. TCRdb reanalysed the multiplex PCR reads using MiXCR and keeps one entry per CDR3 protein. The sample shows hundreds of thousands of distinct CDR3 sequences, over 15% of them seen only once. This same sample was also part of a study on T cells in Graves' hyperthyroidism and ophthalmopathy. That report notes: Peripheral blood also featured most of the thyroid clonotypes expanded above 0.001. A 13 V-J model separated ophthalmopathy from stable hyperthyroidism.

The receptor comes from a man aged 40-50 years with Graves disease. The specimen was peripheral blood mononuclear cells (PBMCs), collected at new diagnosis, from a patient treated with antithyroid drugs. The genes are TRBV9 and TRBJ1-6, with 10 bases lining up with TRBD1. CDR3 sequence reads: CASSGQGAGSPLHF. In nucleotides, the CDR3 is TGTGCCAGCAGCGGACAGGGGGCAGGGTCACCCCTCCACTTT.